The clone carrying this TCR beta chain was found many times. Its antigen is currently unknown. The germline V gene encodes CDR1 SGHRS and CDR2 YFSETQ. V was pared by 4 bases and J by 0 bases, with 6 bases of the junction left unmatched. CDR3 size: 15 residues. This sample was included in a study of CD8 T cells in ankylosing spondylitis. Construction of TCR beta libraries was performed using quantitative 5'-RACE with molecular barcodes. TCRdb reanalysed the 5' RACE reads using MiXCR and keeps one entry per CDR3 protein. The data hold fewer than 350,000 distinct CDR3 sequences, with more than 9% observed a single time. Regarding the study as a whole: Reactive arthritis synovial fluid and blood previously showed some of these motif variants. Significant enrichment of disease-linked clones was reported in matched ankylosing spondylitis synovial fluid. Blood of patients with ankylosing spondylitis appeared to be characterized by a TCR beta motif of eight highly homologous variants.

Specimen: blood, either unsorted or a sorted T cell fraction (not recorded which). The gene calls are TRBV5-1 and TRBJ1-2; 7 bases are shared with TRBD1. This receptor was taken from a female donor with ankylosing spondylitis or in good health (not recorded which). As DNA, the CDR3 is TGCGCCAGCAGCGTAGGGACAGCCGCTAACTATGGCTACACCTTC. Its translation is CASSVGTAANYGYTF.